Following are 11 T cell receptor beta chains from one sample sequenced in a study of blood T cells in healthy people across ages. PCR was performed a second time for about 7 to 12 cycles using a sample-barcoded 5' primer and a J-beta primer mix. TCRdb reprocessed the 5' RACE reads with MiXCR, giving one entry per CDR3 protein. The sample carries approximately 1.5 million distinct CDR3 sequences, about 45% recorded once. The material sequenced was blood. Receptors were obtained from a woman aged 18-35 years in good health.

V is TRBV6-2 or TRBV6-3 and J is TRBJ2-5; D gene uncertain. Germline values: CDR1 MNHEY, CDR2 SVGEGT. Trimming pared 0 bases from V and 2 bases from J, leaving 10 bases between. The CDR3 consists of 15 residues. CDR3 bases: TGTGCCAGCAGTTACTCCCTTTTGCGACAAGAGACCCAGTACTTC. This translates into CASSYSLLRQETQYF.

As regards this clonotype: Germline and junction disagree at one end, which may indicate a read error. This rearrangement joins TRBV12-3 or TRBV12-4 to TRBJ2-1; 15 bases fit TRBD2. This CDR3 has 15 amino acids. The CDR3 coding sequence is TGTACCAGCAGTCCAGGACTAGCGGGAGGGAATGGGCAGTTCTTC. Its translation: CTSSPGLAGGNGQFF.

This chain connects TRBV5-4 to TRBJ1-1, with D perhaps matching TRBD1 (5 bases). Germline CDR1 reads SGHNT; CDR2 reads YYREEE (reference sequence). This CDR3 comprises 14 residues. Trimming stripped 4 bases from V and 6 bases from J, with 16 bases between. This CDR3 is CASSPGAQRAEAFF. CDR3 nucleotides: TGTGCCAGCAGCCCCGGGGCCCAGCGCGCTGAAGCTTTCTTT.

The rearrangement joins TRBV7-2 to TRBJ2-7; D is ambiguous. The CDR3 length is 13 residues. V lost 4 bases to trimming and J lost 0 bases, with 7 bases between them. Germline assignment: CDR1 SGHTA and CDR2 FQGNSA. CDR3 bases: TGTGCCAGCAGCTCGTCTCCCTCCTACGAGCAGTACTTC. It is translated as CASSSSPSYEQYF.

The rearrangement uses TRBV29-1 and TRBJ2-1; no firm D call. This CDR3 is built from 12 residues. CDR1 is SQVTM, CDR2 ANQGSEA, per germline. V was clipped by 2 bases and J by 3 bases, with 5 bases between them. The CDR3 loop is CSVEKGYNEQFF. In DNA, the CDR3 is TGCAGCGTTGAAAAGGGCTACAATGAGCAGTTCTTC.

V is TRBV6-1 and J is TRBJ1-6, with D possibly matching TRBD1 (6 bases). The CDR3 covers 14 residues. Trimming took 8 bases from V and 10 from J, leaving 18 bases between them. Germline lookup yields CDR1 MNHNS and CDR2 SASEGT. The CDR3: CASLTYRERSPLHF. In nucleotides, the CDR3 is TGTGCCAGCCTTACTTACAGGGAAAGGTCACCCCTCCACTTT.

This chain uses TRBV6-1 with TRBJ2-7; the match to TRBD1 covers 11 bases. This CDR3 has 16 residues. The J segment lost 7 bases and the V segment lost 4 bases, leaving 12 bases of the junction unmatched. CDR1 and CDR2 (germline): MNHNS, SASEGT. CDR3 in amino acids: CASSVKRAGQGVEQYF. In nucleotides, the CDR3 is TGTGCCAGCAGTGTAAAACGCGCGGGACAGGGGGTTGAGCAGTACTTC.

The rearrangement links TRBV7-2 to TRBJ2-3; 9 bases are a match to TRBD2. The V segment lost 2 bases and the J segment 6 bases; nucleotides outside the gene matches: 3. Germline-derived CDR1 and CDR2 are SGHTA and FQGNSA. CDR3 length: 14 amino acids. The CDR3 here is CASSLSGLADTQYF. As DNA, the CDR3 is TGTGCCAGCAGCTTAAGCGGACTAGCGGATACGCAGTATTTT.

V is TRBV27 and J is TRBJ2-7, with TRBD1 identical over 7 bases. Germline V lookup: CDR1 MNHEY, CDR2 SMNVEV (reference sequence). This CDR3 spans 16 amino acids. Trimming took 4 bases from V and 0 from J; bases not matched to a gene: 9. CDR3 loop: CASSSFGQVGSYEQYF. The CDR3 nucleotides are TGTGCCAGCAGTTCTTTTGGACAGGTTGGCTCCTACGAGCAGTACTTC.

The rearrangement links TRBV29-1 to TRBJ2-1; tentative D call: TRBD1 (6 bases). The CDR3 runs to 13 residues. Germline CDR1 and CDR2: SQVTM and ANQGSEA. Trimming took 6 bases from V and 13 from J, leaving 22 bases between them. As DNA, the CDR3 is TGCAGCGTCCCGGGACACCGCCAAGAGACCCAGTTCTTC. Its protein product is CSVPGHRQETQFF.

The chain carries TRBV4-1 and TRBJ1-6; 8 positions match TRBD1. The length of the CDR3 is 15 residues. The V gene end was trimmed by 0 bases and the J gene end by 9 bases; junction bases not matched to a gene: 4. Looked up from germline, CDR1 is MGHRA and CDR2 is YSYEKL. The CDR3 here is CASSQDYRGVSPLHF. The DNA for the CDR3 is TGCGCCAGCAGCCAAGACTACAGGGGGGTTTCACCCCTCCACTTT.